This T cell receptor beta chain was found in a study of PD-1 blockade in classical Hodgkin lymphoma. Sequencing was performed with immunoSEQ multiplex PCR; in TCRdb, only in-frame clones are kept and a portion is missing. The profile shows about 20,000 clones, about 87% of them singletons. This sample's time point: cycle 4 day 1 (C4D1), after six to seven weeks of nivolumab. Every one of the patients relapsed after autologous stem cell transplantation (brentuximab vedotin exposure was variable). The CD8+ T cells came from thawed PBMCs through magnetic negative selection. Germline-derived CDR1 and CDR2 are LGHNA and YNFKEQ. This CDR3 has 15 amino acids.

The TCR sequence derives from a human donor with classical Hodgkin lymphoma. Sequenced here: CD8+ T cells from blood, sampled before the fourth cycle of nivolumab. The chain uses TRBV4-2 and TRBJ2-5; 8 nucleotides align to TRBD1. The J call may be mistaken, given a closer DNA end match to TRBJ2-7. The CDR3 loop is CASSMGQVGAYEQYF. Here the CDR3 DNA reads TGTGCCAGCAGCATGGGACAGGTAGGAGCCTACGAGCAGTACTTC.